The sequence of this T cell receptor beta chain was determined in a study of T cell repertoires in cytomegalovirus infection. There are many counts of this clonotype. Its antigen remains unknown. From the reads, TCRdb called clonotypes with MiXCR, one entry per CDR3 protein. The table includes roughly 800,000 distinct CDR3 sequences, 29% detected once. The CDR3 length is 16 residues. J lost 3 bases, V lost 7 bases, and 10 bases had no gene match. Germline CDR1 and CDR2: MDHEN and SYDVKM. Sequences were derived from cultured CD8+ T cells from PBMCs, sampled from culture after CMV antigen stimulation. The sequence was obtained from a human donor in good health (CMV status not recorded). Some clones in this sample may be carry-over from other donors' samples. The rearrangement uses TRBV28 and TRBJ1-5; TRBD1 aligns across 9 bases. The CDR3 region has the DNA TGTGCCAGCACATCCGGGACAGGGTGGGCCAATCAGCCCCAGCATTTT. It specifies CASTSGTGWANQPQHF.